Below are 9 T cell receptor beta chains sequenced from a single sample in a study of blood T cell repertoires in COVID-19. Clones were sequenced by immunoSEQ multiplex PCR, and TCRdb holds only the in-frame ones, with some missing. The table records around 12,000 clones, roughly 85% of them present only once. The sample was peripheral blood. The receptors shown here come from a human donor in a cohort sampled during active COVID-19.

This chain connects TRBV7-2 to TRBJ1-3, with 10 bases that match TRBD1. CDR1 is SGHTA, CDR2 FQGNSA, per germline. The CDR3 is 14 amino acids. The V gene end was trimmed by 6 bases and the J gene end by 3 bases; junction bases not matched to a gene: 2. CDR3 bases: TGTGCCAGCAGTCGGACAGGGGGTGGAAACACCATATATTTT. Residues: CASSRTGGGNTIYF.

The chain joins TRBV11-2 to TRBJ2-2; perhaps TRBD1 as D (6 bases). CDR1 SGHAT and CDR2 FQNNGV come from the germline V gene. V dropped 2 bases and J dropped 6 bases, with 13 bases sitting between them. This CDR3 region has 15 residues. CDR3 in amino acids: CASSLRAGDAGELFF. The CDR3 DNA follows: TGTGCCAGCAGCTTACGGGCAGGGGATGCCGGGGAGCTGTTTTTT. Full variable domain (rest looked up from reference TRBV11-2 and TRBJ2-2): EAGVAQSPRYKIIEKRQSVAFWCNPISGHATLYWYQQILGQGPKLLIQFQNNGVVDDSQLPKDRFSAERLKGVDSTLKIQPAKLEDSAVYLCASSLRAGDAGELFFGEGSRLTVL.

The CDR3 protein is CASSGTGEGGYTF. As DNA, the CDR3 is TGTGCCAGCAGCGGTACAGGGGAAGGTGGCTACACCTTC. The V call is TRBV2, the J call TRBJ1-2; TRBD1 agrees at 7 bases. Germline V CDR1 and CDR2: SNHLY, FYNNEI. V was pared by 6 bases and J by 7 bases, with 8 bases of the junction left unmatched. This CDR3 has 13 amino acids.

V gene TRBV9 combines with J gene TRBJ2-1; 11 bases fit TRBD2. The CDR3 runs to 17 residues. V lost 0 bases, J lost 9 bases, and 11 bases stayed unmatched. Germline V lookup: CDR1 SGDLS, CDR2 YYNGEE. For the CDR3, the DNA is TGTGCCAGCAGCGTAGGTCTAGCGGGGGGCGCCGACACTGAGCAGTTCTTC. Its translation is CASSVGLAGGADTEQFF. The variable domain in full, completed from reference TRBV9 and TRBJ2-1, reads DSGVTQTPKHLITATGQRVTLRCSPRSGDLSVYWYQQSLDQGLQFLIQYYNGEERAKGNILERFSAQQFPDLHSELNLSSLELGDSALYFCASSVGLAGGADTEQFFGPGTRLTVL.

This rearrangement joins TRBV6-1 to TRBJ2-3, with 11 bases fitting TRBD2. V trimming: 4 bases; J trimming: 1 base; junction bases outside the gene matches: 7. The CDR3 length is 17 residues. Per the germline V gene, CDR1 is MNHNS and CDR2 is SASEGT. The CDR3 spells CASSATTSGGRTDTQYF. The CDR3 DNA sequence: TGTGCCAGCAGTGCGACTACTAGCGGGGGCCGCACAGATACGCAGTATTTT.

The chain recombines TRBV19 with TRBJ2-3; D possibly corresponds to TRBD2 (5 bases). Germline-derived CDR1 and CDR2 are LNHDA and SQIVND (reference sequence). Trimming cost V 5 bases and J 0 bases, with 12 bases left between them. This CDR3 region has 15 residues. The CDR3 nucleotides are TGTGCCAGTAGTGTCCGCGGCGGGAGCACAGATACGCAGTATTTT. This translates into CASSVRGGSTDTQYF.

This clone showed up just once. The genes are TRBV6-1 and TRBJ2-2, with 7 bases that match TRBD1. V trimming: 4 bases; J trimming: 2 bases; junction bases outside the gene matches: 13. The CDR3 runs to 18 residues. The V gene's germline CDR1 is MNHNS and CDR2 SASEGT. The CDR3 loop reads CASSGPRFRGFNTGELFF. In nucleotides, the CDR3 is TGTGCCAGCAGTGGCCCTAGATTCAGGGGGTTTAACACCGGGGAGCTGTTTTTT.

The chain recombines TRBV10-3 with TRBJ2-7, with 10 bases fitting TRBD1. Trimming at V came to 8 bases and at J to 4 bases, leaving 2 bases not matched to a gene. Germline CDR1 reads ENHRY; CDR2 reads SYGVKD. This CDR3 spans 12 amino acids. CDR3 amino acids: CAIQGQGYEQYF. The CDR3 DNA follows: TGTGCCATCCAGGGACAGGGGTACGAGCAGTACTTC.

The V gene is TRBV3-1 (or the pseudogene TRBV3-2), the J gene TRBJ1-2; D call uncertain. The ends were cut back, 3 bases at V and 2 bases at J, with 7 bases in the middle. This CDR3 spans 13 amino acids. Germline loops: CDR1 LGHDT, CDR2 YNNKEL (reference sequence). The CDR3 sequence is CASSHNRNYGYTF. For the CDR3, the DNA is TGTGCCAGCAGCCATAACAGAAACTATGGCTACACCTTC.